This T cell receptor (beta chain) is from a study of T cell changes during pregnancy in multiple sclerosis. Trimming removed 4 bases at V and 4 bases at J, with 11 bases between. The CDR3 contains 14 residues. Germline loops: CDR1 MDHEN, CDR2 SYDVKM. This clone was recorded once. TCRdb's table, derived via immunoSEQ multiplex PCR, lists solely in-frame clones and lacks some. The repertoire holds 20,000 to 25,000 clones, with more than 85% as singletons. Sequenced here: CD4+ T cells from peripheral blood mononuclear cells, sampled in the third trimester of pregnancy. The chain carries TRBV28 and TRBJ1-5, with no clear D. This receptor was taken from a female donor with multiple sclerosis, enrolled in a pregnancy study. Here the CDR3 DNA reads TGTGCCAGCAGTTACGGGGAAGGGAATCAGCCCCAGCATTTT. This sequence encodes CASSYGEGNQPQHF.